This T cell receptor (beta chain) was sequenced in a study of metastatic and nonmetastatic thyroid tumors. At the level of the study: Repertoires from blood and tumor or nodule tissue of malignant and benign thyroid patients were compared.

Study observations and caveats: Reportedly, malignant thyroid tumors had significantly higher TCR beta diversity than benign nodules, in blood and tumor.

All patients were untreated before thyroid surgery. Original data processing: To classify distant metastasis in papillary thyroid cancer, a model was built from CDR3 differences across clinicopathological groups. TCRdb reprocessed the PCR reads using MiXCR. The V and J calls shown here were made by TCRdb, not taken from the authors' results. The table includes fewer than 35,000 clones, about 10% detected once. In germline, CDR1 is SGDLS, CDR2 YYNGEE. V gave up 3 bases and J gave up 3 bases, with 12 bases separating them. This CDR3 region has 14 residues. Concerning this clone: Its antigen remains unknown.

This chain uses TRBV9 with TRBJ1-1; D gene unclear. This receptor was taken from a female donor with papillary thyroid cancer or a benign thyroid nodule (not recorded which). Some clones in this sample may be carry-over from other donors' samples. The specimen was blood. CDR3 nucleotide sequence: TGTGCCAGCAGCGCGTCCCTTCGGGACACTGAAGCTTTCTTT. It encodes CASSASLRDTEAFF.